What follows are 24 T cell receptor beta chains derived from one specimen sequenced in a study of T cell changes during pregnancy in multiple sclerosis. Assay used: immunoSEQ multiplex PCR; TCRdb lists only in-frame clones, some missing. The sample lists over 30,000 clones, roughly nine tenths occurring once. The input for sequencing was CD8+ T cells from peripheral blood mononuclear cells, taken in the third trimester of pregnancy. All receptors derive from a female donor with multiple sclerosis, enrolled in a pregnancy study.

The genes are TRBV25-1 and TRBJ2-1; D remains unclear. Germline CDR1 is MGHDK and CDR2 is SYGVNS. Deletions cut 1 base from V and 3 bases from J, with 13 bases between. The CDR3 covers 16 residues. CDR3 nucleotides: TGTGCCAGCAGTGAATCGAGGAGTTATCGCTACAATGAGCAGTTCTTC. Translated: CASSESRSYRYNEQFF.

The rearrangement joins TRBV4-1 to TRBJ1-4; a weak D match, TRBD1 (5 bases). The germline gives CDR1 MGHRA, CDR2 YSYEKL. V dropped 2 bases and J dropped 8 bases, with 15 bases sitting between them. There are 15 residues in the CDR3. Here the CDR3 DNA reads TGCGCCAGCAGCCAACCTCGGGGGTCCGGCGAAAAACTGTTTTTT. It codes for CASSQPRGSGEKLFF.

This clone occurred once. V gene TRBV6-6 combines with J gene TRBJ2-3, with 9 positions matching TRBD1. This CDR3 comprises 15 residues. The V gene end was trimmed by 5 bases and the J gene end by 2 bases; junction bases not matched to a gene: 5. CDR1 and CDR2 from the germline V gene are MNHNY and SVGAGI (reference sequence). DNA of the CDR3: TGTGCCAGCAGTGCCGGACAGGGGACCACAGATACGCAGTATTTT. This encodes CASSAGQGTTDTQYF.

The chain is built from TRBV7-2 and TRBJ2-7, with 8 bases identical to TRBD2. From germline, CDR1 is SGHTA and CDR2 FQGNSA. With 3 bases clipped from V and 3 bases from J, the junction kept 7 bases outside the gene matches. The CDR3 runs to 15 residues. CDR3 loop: CASSFSGGILYEQYF. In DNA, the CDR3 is TGTGCCAGCAGCTTCAGCGGGGGAATCCTCTACGAGCAGTACTTC.

The CDR3 DNA reads TGCGCCAGCAGCGCTACAGGGGGCGTCTACGAGCAGTACTTC. Protein: CASSATGGVYEQYF. The chain uses TRBV5-1 and TRBJ2-7, with TRBD1 matching over 9 bases. The V gene's germline CDR1 is SGHRS and CDR2 YFSETQ. V was pared by 4 bases and J by 3 bases, with 5 bases of the junction left unmatched. The CDR3 covers 14 residues.

The CDR3 coding sequence is TGTGCCAGCAGCTTGGGGGGGGGTGAGCAGTTCTTC. It specifies CASSLGGGEQFF. The rearrangement joins TRBV5-6 to TRBJ2-1, with 7 bases lining up with TRBD2. Trimming took 0 bases from V and 9 from J; bases not matched to a gene: 0. The V gene's germline CDR1 is SGHDT and CDR2 YYEEEE. The CDR3 runs 12 residues. Complete variable domain (other parts from reference TRBV5-6 and TRBJ2-1): DAGVTQSPTHLIKTRGQQVTLRCSPKSGHDTVSWYQQALGQGPQFIFQYYEEEERQRGNFPDRFSGHQFPNYSSELNVNALLLGDSALYLCASSLGGGEQFFGPGTRLTVL.

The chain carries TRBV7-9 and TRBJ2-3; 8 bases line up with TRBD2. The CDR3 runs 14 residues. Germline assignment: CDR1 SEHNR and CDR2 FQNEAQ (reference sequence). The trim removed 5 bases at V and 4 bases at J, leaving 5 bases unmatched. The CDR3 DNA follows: TGTGCCAGCAGCCCCCGGGGGGGCGCAGATACGCAGTATTTT. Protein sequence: CASSPRGGADTQYF. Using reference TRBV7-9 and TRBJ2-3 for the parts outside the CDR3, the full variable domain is DTGVSQNPRHKITKRGQNVTFRCDPISEHNRLYWYRQTLGQGPEFLTYFQNEAQLEKSRLLSDRFSAERPKGSFSTLEIQRTEQGDSAMYLCASSPRGGADTQYFGPGTRLTVL.

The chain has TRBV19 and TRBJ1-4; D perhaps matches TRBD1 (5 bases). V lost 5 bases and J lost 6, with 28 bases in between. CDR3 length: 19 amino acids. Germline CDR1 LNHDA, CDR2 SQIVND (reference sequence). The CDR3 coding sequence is TGTGCCAGTAGTCCTGTGCTGTCGGTTTGGCGACAGTCTCATGAAAAACTGTTTTTT. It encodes CASSPVLSVWRQSHEKLFF.

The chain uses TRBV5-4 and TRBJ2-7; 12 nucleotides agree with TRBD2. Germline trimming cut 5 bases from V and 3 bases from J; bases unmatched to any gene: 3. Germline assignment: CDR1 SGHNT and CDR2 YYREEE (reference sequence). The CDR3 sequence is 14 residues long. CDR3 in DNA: TGTGCCAGCAGGCCGACTAGCGGGAGCTACGAGCAGTACTTC. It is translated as CASRPTSGSYEQYF. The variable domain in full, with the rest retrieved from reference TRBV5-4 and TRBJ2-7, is ETGVTQSPTHLIKTRGQQVTLRCSSQSGHNTVSWYQQALGQGPQFIFQYYREEENGRGNFPPRFSGLQFPNYSSELNVNALELDDSALYLCASRPTSGSYEQYFGPGTRLTVT.

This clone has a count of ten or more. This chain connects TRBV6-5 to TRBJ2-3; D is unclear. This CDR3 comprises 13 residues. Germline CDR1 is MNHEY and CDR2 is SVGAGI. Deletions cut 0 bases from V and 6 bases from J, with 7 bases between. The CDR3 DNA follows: TGTGCCAGCAGTTACTCGAACTGGGATACGCAGTATTTT. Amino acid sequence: CASSYSNWDTQYF.

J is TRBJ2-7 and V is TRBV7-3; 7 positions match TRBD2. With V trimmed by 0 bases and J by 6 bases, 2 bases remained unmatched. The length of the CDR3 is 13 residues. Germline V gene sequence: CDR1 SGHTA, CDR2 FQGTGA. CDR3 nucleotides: TGTGCCAGCAGCTTAACTGGGGGGGTCGAGCAGTACTTC. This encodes CASSLTGGVEQYF.

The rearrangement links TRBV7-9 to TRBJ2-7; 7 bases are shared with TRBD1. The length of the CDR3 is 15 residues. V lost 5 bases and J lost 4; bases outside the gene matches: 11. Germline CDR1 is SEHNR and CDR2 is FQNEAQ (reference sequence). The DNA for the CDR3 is TGTGCCAGCAGCAGTCCGGGACAGAATTATTACGAGCAGTACTTC. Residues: CASSSPGQNYYEQYF.

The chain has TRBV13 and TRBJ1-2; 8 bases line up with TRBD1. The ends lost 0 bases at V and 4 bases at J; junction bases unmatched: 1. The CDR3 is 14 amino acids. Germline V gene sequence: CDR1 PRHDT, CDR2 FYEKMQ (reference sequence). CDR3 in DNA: TGTGCCAGCAGCTTAGGGCAGGGGGCCTATGGCTACACCTTC. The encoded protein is CASSLGQGAYGYTF.

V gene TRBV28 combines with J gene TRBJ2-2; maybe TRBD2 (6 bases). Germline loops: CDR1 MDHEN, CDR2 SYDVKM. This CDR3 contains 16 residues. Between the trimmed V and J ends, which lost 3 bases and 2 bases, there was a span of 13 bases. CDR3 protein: CASSFPPSANTGELFF. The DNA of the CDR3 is TGTGCCAGCAGTTTCCCTCCTAGCGCTAACACCGGGGAGCTGTTTTTT.

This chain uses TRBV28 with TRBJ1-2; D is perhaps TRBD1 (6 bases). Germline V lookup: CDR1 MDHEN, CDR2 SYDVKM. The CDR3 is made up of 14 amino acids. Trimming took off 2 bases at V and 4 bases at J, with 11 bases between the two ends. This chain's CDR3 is CASSLSPGAYGYTF. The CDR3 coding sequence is TGTGCCAGCAGTTTAAGTCCAGGGGCCTATGGCTACACCTTC.

The CDR3: CASSARTSQGNTIYF. For the CDR3, the DNA is TGTGCCAGCAGCGCCCGCACCTCACAGGGAAACACCATATATTTT. The rearrangement uses TRBV9 and TRBJ1-3; D unclear. The CDR3 has 15 residues. Looked up from germline, CDR1 is SGDLS and CDR2 is YYNGEE. V gave up 3 bases and J gave up 4 bases, with 14 bases separating them. Complete variable domain (other parts from reference TRBV9 and TRBJ1-3): DSGVTQTPKHLITATGQRVTLRCSPRSGDLSVYWYQQSLDQGLQFLIQYYNGEERAKGNILERFSAQQFPDLHSELNLSSLELGDSALYFCASSARTSQGNTIYFGEGSWLTVV.

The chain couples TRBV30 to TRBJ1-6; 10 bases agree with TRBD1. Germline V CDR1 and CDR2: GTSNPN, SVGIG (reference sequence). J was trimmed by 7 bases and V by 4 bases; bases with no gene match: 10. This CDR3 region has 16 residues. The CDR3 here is CAWTVGGTGANSPLHF. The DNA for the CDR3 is TGTGCCTGGACCGTAGGGGGGACAGGGGCCAATTCACCCCTCCACTTT.

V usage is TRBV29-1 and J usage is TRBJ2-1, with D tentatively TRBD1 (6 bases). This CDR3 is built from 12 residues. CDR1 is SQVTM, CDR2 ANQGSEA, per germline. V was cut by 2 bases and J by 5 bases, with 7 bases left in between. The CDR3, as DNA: TGCAGCGTTGAAAGGGGGAACAATGAGCAGTTCTTC. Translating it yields CSVERGNNEQFF.

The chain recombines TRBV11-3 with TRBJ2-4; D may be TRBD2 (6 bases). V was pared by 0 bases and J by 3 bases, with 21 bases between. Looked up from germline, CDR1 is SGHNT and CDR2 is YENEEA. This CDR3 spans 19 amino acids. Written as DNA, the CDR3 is TGTGCCAGCAGCTTAGAGGCGTCTAGGGCGGGGACTCGCAAAAACATTCAGTACTTC. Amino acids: CASSLEASRAGTRKNIQYF.

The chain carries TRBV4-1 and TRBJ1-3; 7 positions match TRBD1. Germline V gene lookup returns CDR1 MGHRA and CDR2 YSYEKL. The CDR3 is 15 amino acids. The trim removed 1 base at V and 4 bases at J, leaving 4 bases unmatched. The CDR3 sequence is CASSQVEGAGNTIYF. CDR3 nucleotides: TGCGCCAGCAGCCAAGTGGAGGGGGCCGGAAACACCATATATTTT.

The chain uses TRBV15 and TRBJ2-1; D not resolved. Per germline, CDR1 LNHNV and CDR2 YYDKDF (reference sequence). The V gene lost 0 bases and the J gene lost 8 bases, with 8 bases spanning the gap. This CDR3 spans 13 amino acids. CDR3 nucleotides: TGTGCCACCAGCAGAGATAGAGGCGATGAGCAGTTCTTC. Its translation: CATSRDRGDEQFF.

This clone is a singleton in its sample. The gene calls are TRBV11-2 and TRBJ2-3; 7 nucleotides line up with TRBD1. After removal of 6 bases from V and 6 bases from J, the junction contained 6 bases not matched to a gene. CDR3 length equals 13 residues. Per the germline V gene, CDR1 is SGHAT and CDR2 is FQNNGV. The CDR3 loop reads CASRRIQGDTQYF. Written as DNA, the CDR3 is TGTGCCAGCAGGCGGATACAGGGGGATACGCAGTATTTT.

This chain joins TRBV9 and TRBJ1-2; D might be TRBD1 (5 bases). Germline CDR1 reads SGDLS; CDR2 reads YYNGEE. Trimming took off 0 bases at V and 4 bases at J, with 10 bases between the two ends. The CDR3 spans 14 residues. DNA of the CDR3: TGTGCCAGCAGCGTAGGACAGACCCTCTATGGCTACACCTTC. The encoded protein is CASSVGQTLYGYTF.

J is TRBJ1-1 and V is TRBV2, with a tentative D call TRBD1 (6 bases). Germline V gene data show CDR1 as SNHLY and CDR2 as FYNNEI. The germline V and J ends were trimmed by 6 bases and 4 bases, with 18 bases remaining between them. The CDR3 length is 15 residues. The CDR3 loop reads CASSHSQGWSTEAFF. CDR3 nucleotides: TGTGCCAGCAGCCACTCCCAGGGGTGGAGCACTGAAGCTTTCTTT.